These 27 T cell receptor beta chains share one sample of origin, sequenced in a study of monozygotic twins with inflammatory bowel disease. TCRdb reprocessed the 5' RACE reads, keeping one entry per CDR3 protein, no DNA. The table lists tens of thousands of distinct CDR3 sequences. Material for sequencing was blood. The receptors stem from a human donor with ulcerative colitis or Crohn's disease, or a healthy co-twin of an affected twin (not recorded which).

The rearrangement links TRBV5-5 to TRBJ2-3. The germline gives CDR1 SGHKS, CDR2 YYEKEE (reference sequence). The CDR3 length is 15 residues. CDR3 region: CASSLRAGGTDTQYF.

The chain links TRBV19 to TRBJ1-1. Germline CDR1 is LNHDA and CDR2 is SQIVND (reference sequence). The CDR3 totals 16 residues. The CDR3 sequence is CASSIQSGSMNTETFF.

This rearrangement joins TRBV10-3 to TRBJ2-3; TCRdb picks TRBD1, but there is no DNA to check that call. Germline V lookup: CDR1 ENHRY, CDR2 SYGVKD. The CDR3 sequence is 14 residues long. The CDR3 region is CAISGQGSTDTQYF.

The chain is built from TRBV7-2 and TRBJ2-3; the D gene TCRdb calls, TRBD1, cannot be checked with no DNA. The CDR3 has 14 residues. Germline V lookup: CDR1 SGHTA, CDR2 FQGNSA. CDR3 sequence reads: CASSIDRDPDTQYF. Together with reference TRBV7-2 and TRBJ2-3, the CDR3 gives the full variable domain: GAGVSQSPSNKVTEKGKDVELRCDPISGHTALYWYRQSLGQGLEFLIYFQGNSAPDKSGLPSDRFSAERTGGSVSTLTIQRTQQEDSAVYLCASSIDRDPDTQYFGPGTRLTVL.

V is TRBV7-9 and J is TRBJ1-2; TCRdb indicates TRBD1, and absent DNA this call remains unverified. The CDR3 spans 13 residues. The germline CDR1 and CDR2 sequences are SEHNR and FQNEAQ (reference sequence). The CDR3 here is CASSRHQGYGYTF.

The genes are TRBV7-7 and TRBJ2-5. Germline V gene data show CDR1 as SSHAT and CDR2 as FNYEAQ (reference sequence). This CDR3 is built from 13 residues. CDR3 sequence reads: CASSPAGKETQYF.

This chain connects TRBV11-2 to TRBJ2-1; checking the TCRdb D call of TRBD2 is not possible without DNA. The germline gives CDR1 SGHAT, CDR2 FQNNGV. The CDR3 totals 17 residues. This CDR3 is CASSLVGLVISYNEQFF.

The J gene is TRBJ2-2, the V gene TRBV7-2; the D gene TCRdb calls, TRBD1, cannot be checked with no DNA. CDR1 is SGHTA and CDR2 is FQGNSA in the germline V gene. The CDR3 is 15 amino acids. CDR3 in amino acids: CASSQRGGRTGELFF.

The rearrangement links TRBV3-1 to TRBJ2-1. The CDR3 extends over 12 amino acids. Germline lookup yields CDR1 LGHDT and CDR2 YNNKEL (reference sequence). CDR3 sequence reads: CASSQASNEQFF.

CDR3 protein: CASTGRLFSYEQYF. V is TRBV2 and J is TRBJ2-7; TCRdb gives TRBD1 as the D gene, but with no DNA this cannot be confirmed. The CDR3 is made up of 14 amino acids. Looked up from germline, CDR1 is SNHLY and CDR2 is FYNNEI.

The chain joins TRBV7-2 to TRBJ2-1; there is no DNA to check the TCRdb D call of TRBD2. The CDR3 spans 12 residues. The germline CDR1 and CDR2 sequences are SGHTA and FQGNSA. CDR3 loop: CASSLQAHEQFF.

The V and J genes are TRBV18 and TRBJ2-5; TCRdb indicates TRBD2, and absent DNA this call remains unverified. There are 14 residues in the CDR3. The germline V gene has CDR1 KGHSH and CDR2 LQKENI. The CDR3 protein is CASSPPSSGETQYF.

CDR3 region: CASSLGIRGNTEAFF. The chain links TRBV7-9 to TRBJ1-1. The CDR3 runs 15 residues. Germline CDR1 SEHNR, CDR2 FQNEAQ (reference sequence).

The genes are TRBV20-1 and TRBJ1-5; TCRdb's D call of TRBD1 is untestable without DNA. Per germline, CDR1 DFQATT and CDR2 SNEGSKA (reference sequence). This CDR3 contains 12 residues. CDR3: CSASLGDQPQHF.

The chain is built from TRBV9 and TRBJ2-3. The CDR3 length is 13 residues. Germline CDR1 reads SGDLS; CDR2 reads YYNGEE. CDR3 region: CASSALVTDTQYF.

The CDR3: CASSLESGGAYGYTF. The chain carries TRBV5-1 and TRBJ1-2; TCRdb gives TRBD1 as the D gene, but with no DNA this cannot be confirmed. Looked up from germline, CDR1 is SGHRS and CDR2 is YFSETQ. The CDR3 length is 15 residues.

The chain has TRBV6-1 and TRBJ1-6; the TCRdb call, TRBD1, lacks DNA for checking. CDR1 is MNHNS, CDR2 SASEGT, per germline. The CDR3 has 15 residues. CDR3 amino acids: CASSITGLKDSPLHF.

This chain joins TRBV7-2 and TRBJ2-1; without DNA, the TCRdb call of TRBD2 cannot be checked. CDR1 SGHTA and CDR2 FQGNSA come from the germline V gene. The CDR3 runs to 13 residues. Here the CDR3 reads CASSLVDGRGKFF.

The chain links TRBV6-1 to TRBJ2-3; TCRdb's D call, TRBD2, is unchecked because there is no DNA. CDR3 size: 15 residues. Germline CDR1 is MNHNS and CDR2 is SASEGT. The CDR3 spells CASRGTSGGAGTQYF.

This rearrangement joins TRBV12-3 or TRBV12-4 to TRBJ2-7; the D call of TRBD1 rests on TCRdb alone, since no DNA is present to check it. The CDR3 totals 15 residues. CDR3 region: CASSPGTGGTYEQYF.

V gene TRBV29-1 combines with J gene TRBJ2-4; the D gene TCRdb calls, TRBD1, cannot be checked with no DNA. The germline V gene has CDR1 SQVTM and CDR2 ANQGSEA. This CDR3 region has 14 residues. CDR3 loop: CSVEDTGRENIQYF.

This chain links TRBV6-5 with TRBJ1-4. Germline assignment: CDR1 MNHEY and CDR2 SVGAGI. The CDR3 totals 15 residues. The CDR3 loop reads CASSYSGATNEKLFF.

The chain is built from TRBV20-1 and TRBJ2-7; no DNA is available, so the TRBD1 call from TCRdb remains unchecked. CDR3 length: 12 amino acids. Germline V lookup: CDR1 DFQATT, CDR2 SNEGSKA (reference sequence). The CDR3 spells CSANPTGYEQYF.

This chain connects TRBV27 to TRBJ2-1; TCRdb selects TRBD1, and the lack of DNA leaves this call unchecked. This CDR3 has 15 amino acids. Germline lookup yields CDR1 MNHEY and CDR2 SMNVEV (reference sequence). CDR3: CASRKGQFGANEQFF.

This chain connects TRBV28 to TRBJ2-3; no DNA is available, so the TRBD1 call from TCRdb remains unchecked. The CDR3 loop spans 14 amino acids. CDR1 is MDHEN, CDR2 SYDVKM, per germline. CDR3 sequence: CASRPGGKGDTQYF.

The chain employs TRBV7-2 and TRBJ1-6. The CDR3 loop spans 13 amino acids. Germline lookup yields CDR1 SGHTA and CDR2 FQGNSA. This chain's CDR3 is CASSLALNSPLHF.

The genes are TRBV12-3 or TRBV12-4 and TRBJ1-6; with no DNA, the TCRdb D assignment of TRBD1 cannot be verified. The CDR3 sequence is 17 residues long. The CDR3: CASSLAWDRGGDSPLHF.